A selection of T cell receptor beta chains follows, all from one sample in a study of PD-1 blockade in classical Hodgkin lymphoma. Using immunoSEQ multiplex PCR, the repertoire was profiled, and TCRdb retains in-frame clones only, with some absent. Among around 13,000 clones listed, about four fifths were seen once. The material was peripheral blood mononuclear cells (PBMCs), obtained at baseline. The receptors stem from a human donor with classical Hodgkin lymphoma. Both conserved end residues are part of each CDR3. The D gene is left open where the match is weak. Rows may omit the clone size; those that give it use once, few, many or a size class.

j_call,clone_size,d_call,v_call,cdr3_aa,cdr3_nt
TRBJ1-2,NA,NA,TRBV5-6,CASSPPHRGNYGYTF,TGTGCCAGCAGCCCGCCGCACCGGGGGAACTATGGCTACACCTTC
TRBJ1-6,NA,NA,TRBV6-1,CASSLRLADSPLHF,TGTGCCAGCAGCCTCCGACTGGCGGATTCACCCCTCCACTTT
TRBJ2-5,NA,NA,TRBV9,CASSVATGRETQYF,TGTGCCAGCAGCGTAGCTACGGGGAGGGAGACCCAGTACTTC
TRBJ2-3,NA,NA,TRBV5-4,CASSFGGYTDTQYF,TGTGCCAGCAGCTTCGGCGGATACACAGATACGCAGTATTTT
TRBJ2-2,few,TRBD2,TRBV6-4,CASSDSSGGATGELFF,TGTGCCAGCAGTGACTCTAGCGGGGGGGCCACCGGGGAGCTGTTTTTT
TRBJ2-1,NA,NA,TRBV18,CASSPRANSYNEQFF,TGTGCCAGCTCACCGCGGGCGAATTCCTACAATGAGCAGTTCTTC
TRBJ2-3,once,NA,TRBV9,CASSASGTETDTQYF,TGTGCCAGCAGCGCATCCGGGACGGAGACAGATACGCAGTATTTT
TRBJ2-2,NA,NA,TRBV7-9,CASSLNRANTGELFF,TGTGCCAGCAGCTTGAACAGGGCCAACACCGGGGAGCTGTTTTTT
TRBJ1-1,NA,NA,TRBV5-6,CASSGAVTGGRNTEAFF,TGTGCCAGCAGCGGGGCGGTGACAGGTGGGAGGAACACTGAAGCTTTCTTT
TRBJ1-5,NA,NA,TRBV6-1,CASSFRAESNQPQHF,TGTGCCAGCAGTTTCCGGGCCGAGAGCAATCAGCCCCAGCATTTT
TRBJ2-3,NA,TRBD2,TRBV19,CASRRLAGDTDTQYF,TGTGCCAGTAGACGACTAGCGGGAGACACAGATACGCAGTATTTT
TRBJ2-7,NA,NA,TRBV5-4,CASSDWGGTYEQYF,TGTGCCAGCAGCGACTGGGGCGGCACCTACGAGCAGTACTTC
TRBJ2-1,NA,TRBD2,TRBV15,CAIVSGRSYNEQFF,TGTGCCATTGTGAGCGGGAGGTCCTACAATGAGCAGTTCTTC
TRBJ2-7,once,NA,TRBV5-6,CASSWGQRGHEQYF,TGTGCCAGCAGCTGGGGACAACGGGGCCACGAGCAGTACTTC
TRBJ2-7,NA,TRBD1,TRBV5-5,CASSLTGQGDYEQYF,TGTGCCAGCAGCCTCACGGGACAGGGAGACTACGAGCAGTACTTC
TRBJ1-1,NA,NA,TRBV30,CAWSQVRTNTEAFF,TGTGCCTGGAGTCAGGTCAGGACGAACACTGAAGCTTTCTTT
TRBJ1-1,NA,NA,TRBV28,CASSPGDRTTEAFF,TGTGCCAGCAGTCCGGGGGACCGAACCACTGAAGCTTTCTTT
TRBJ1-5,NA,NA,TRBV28,CASRTIGGGNQPQHF,TGTGCCAGCAGAACCATAGGGGGGGGCAATCAGCCCCAGCATTTT
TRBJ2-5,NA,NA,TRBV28,CASSLKETQYF,TGTGCCAGCAGTTTAAAGGAGACCCAGTACTTC
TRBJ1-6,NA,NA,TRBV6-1,CASSELSAGDSPLHF,TGTGCCAGCAGTGAATTATCGGCAGGGGATTCACCCCTCCACTTT
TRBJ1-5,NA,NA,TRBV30,CAWSQGLGDRPQHF,TGTGCCTGGAGCCAAGGTTTGGGGGACCGGCCCCAGCATTTT
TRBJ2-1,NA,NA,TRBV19,CASSIRHVANEQFF,TGTGCCAGTAGTATCCGACATGTTGCCAATGAGCAGTTCTTC
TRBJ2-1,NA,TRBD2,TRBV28,CASSLTGLAVDEQFF,TGTGCCAGCAGTTTAACGGGACTAGCCGTCGATGAGCAGTTCTTC
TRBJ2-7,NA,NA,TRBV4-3,CASSQDSGGSEQYF,TGCGCCAGCAGCCAAGATAGCGGAGGGAGTGAGCAGTACTTC
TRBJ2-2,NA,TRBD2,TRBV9,CASSLAFGSGKLTGELFF,TGTGCCAGCAGCCTGGCCTTTGGTAGCGGGAAATTGACCGGGGAGCTGTTTTTT
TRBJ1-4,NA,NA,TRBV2,CASSRSTREKLFF,TGTGCCAGCAGTAGATCCACCCGGGAAAAACTGTTTTTT
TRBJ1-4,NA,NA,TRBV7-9,CASSFGSGPLLEEKLFF,TGTGCCAGCAGCTTCGGCTCCGGGCCACTACTAGAGGAAAAACTGTTTTTT
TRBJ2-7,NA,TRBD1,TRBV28,CASRSGGRYEQYF,TGTGCCAGCAGGTCAGGGGGCAGGTACGAGCAGTACTTC
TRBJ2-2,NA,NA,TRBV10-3,CAISNSQGRTGELFF,TGTGCCATCAGCAATAGCCAGGGGCGGACCGGGGAGCTGTTTTTT
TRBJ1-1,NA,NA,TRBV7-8,CASSSGYVSLNTEAFF,TGTGCCAGCAGCTCCGGGTATGTCAGTTTGAACACTGAAGCTTTCTTT
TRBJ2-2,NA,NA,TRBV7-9,CASSPSGSLGSGELFF,TGTGCCAGCAGCCCCTCGGGGAGTCTAGGCTCCGGGGAGCTGTTTTTT
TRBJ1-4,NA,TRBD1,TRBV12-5,CASGKGTGETNEKLFF,TGTGCTAGTGGGAAGGGGACAGGGGAAACTAATGAAAAACTGTTTTTT
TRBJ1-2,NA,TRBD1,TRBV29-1,CSVDHRGRNYGYTF,TGCAGCGTTGACCACAGGGGGCGCAACTATGGCTACACCTTC